These T cell receptor beta chains were read from a single sample in a study of cytomegalovirus exposure and HLA in healthy donors. TCRdb keeps only in-frame clones here, not all; method: immunoSEQ multiplex PCR. The profile covers 45,000 to 65,000 clones, with approximately 70% appearing a single time and about 3% taken by the ten largest. The sequenced material came from PBMCs. All receptors come from a young man in good health and CMV-seronegative. CDR3s leave out the opening cysteine and the closing phenylalanine or tryptophan. The D gene is left open where the match is weak.

TRBV6-5,TRBD2,ASRLSGRAGDEQF
TRBV25-1,.,ASSEFSRRGQETQY
TRBV29-1,.,SVSYAQGGYT
TRBV4-3,.,ASSQGSGAYNEQF
TRBV10-3,.,AIRGAGANVLT
TRBV20-1,.,SALRDYEQY
TRBV6-5,.,ASSYFLVGRSAQY
TRBV2,.,ASSEVRTLTLEAF
TRBV14,.,ASSQEGGRTHNEQF
TRBV7-9,TRBD2,ASSLRRLAGVSKNIQY
TRBV4-3,.,ASSQEVLSRGYGYT
TRBV6-5,.,ASTDRSGQPQH
TRBV7-7,TRBD2,ASSLVAGGPNEQF
TRBV4-2,TRBD1,ASSPGIDRGQPQH
TRBV4-1,.,ASSPGPPGAEAF
TRBV9,TRBD1,ASSTRTGQGEKLF
TRBV28,.,ASSLFGSSDTQY
TRBV15,.,ATSTGGGGKLF
TRBV7-2,TRBD2,ASSFSGRETYEQY
TRBV2,TRBD2,ASRLAGGPIEQY
TRBV28,TRBD1,ASRSGTGWSTEAF
TRBV4-1,TRBD1,ASSHEGPGGNEQF
TRBV6-1,TRBD1,ASRSGTANYGYT
TRBV5-4,TRBD2,ASSLAVGGSSYEQY
TRBV6-1,TRBD2,ASSESGTTSYEQY
TRBV7-2,TRBD2,ASSSVGGYEQY
TRBV7-9,TRBD1,ASSPTGESGHEQY
TRBV6-5,.,ASSFPGAGTQY
TRBV13,.,ASSFYRAHSYNEQF
TRBV4-2,.,ASSQDAWAWTEAF
TRBV9,.,ASSVGGTDYEQY
TRBV7-9,.,ASSLGGEAYNEQF
TRBV29-1,TRBD2,SVGSGRPLDEQY
TRBV6-5,.,ASSLGREQY
TRBV30,.,AWTSRGNEQF
TRBV6-5,.,ASSYLPFRRGGYT